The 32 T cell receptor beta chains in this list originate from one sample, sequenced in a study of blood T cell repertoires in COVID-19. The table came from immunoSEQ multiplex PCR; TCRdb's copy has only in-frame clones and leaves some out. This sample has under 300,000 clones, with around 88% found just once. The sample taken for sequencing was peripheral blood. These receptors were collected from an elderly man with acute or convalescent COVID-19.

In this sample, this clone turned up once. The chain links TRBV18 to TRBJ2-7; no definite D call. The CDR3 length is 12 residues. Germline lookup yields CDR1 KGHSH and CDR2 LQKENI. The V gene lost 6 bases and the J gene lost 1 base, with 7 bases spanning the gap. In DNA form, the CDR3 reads TGTGCCAGCTCGGTGAGGTCCTACGAGCAGTACTTC. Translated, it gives CASSVRSYEQYF. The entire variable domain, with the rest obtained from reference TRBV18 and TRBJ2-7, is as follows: NAGVMQNPRHLVRRRGQEARLRCSPMKGHSHVYWYRQLPEEGLKFMVYLQKENIIDESGMPKERFSAEFPKEGPSILRIQQVVRGDSAAYFCASSVRSYEQYFGPGTRLTVT.

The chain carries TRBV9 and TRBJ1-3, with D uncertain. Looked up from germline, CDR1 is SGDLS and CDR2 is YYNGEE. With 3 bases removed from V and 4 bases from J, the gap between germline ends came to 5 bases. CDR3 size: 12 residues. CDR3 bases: TGTGCCAGCAGCGCTCCCGGAAACACCATATATTTT. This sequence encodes CASSAPGNTIYF.

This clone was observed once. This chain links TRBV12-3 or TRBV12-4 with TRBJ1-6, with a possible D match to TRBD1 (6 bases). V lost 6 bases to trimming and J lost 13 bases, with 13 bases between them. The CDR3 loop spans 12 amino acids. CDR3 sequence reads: CASSSSGGPLHF. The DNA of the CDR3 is TGTGCCAGCAGCTCTAGCGGGGGCCCCCTCCACTTT.

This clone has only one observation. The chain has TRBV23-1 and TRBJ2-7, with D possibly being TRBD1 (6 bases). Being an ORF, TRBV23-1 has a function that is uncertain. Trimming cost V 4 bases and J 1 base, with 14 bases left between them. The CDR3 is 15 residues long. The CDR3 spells CASSRGQITSYEQYF. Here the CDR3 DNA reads TGCGCCAGCAGTCGAGGACAGATAACTTCCTACGAGCAGTACTTC.

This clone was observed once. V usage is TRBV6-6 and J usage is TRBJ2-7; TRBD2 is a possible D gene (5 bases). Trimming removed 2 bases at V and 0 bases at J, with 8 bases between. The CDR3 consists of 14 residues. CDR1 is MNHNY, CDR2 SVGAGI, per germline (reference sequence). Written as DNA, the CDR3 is TGTGCCAGCAGTTACGCCGGGGACTCCTACGAGCAGTACTTC. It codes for CASSYAGDSYEQYF.

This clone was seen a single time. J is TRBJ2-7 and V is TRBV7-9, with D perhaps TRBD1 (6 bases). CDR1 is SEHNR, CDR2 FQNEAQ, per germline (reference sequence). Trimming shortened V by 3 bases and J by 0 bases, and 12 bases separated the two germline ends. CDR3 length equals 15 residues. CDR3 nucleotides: TGTGCCAGCAGCTTCGGGGACACGAGCTCCTACGAGCAGTACTTC. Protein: CASSFGDTSSYEQYF.

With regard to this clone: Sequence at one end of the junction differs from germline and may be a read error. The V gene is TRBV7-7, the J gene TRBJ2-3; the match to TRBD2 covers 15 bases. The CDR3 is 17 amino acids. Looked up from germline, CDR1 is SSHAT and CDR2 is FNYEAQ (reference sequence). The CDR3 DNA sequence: TGTGCTAGCAGCTTAGCGGGACTAGCGGGGGGATCAGATACGCAGTATTTT. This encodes CASSLAGLAGGSDTQYF.

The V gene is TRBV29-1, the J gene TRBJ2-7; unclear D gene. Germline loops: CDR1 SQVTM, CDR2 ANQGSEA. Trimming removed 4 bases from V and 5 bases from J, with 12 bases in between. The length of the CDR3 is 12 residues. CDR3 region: CSVVYGSNEQYF. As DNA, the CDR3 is TGCAGCGTTGTATACGGGTCGAACGAGCAGTACTTC.

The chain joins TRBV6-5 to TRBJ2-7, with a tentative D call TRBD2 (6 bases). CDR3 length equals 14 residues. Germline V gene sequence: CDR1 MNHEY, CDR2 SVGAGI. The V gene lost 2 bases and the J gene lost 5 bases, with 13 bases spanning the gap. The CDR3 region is CASSYDGSIHEQYF. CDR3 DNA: TGTGCCAGCAGTTACGACGGGAGCATCCACGAGCAGTACTTC.

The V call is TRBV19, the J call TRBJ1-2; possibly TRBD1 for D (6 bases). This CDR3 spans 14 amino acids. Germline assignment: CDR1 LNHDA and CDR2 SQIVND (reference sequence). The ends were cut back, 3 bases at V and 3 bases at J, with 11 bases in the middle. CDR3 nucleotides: TGTGCCAGTAGTATCTGGGGGCGCGACTATGGCTACACCTTC. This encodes CASSIWGRDYGYTF.

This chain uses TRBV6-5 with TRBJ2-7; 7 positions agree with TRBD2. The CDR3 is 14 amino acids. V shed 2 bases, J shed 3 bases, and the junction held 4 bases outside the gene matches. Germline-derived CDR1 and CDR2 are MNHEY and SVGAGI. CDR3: CASSYLGGFYEQYF. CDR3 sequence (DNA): TGTGCCAGCAGTTACCTGGGGGGGTTCTACGAGCAGTACTTC.

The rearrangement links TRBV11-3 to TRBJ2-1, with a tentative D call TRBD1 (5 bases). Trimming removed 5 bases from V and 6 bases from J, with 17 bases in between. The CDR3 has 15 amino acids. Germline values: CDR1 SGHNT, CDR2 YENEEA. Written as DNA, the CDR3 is TGTGCCAGCAGCGAACGGCAGGGTGTTAGCAATGAGCAGTTCTTC. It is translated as CASSERQGVSNEQFF.

The CDR3: CAISEGQGADEQYF. CDR3 DNA: TGTGCCATCAGTGAAGGACAGGGGGCCGACGAGCAGTACTTC. The V gene is TRBV10-3, the J gene TRBJ2-7; the match to TRBD1 covers 11 bases. V trimming: 3 bases; J trimming: 5 bases; junction bases outside the gene matches: 3. Per the germline V gene, CDR1 is ENHRY and CDR2 is SYGVKD. The CDR3 length is 14 residues.

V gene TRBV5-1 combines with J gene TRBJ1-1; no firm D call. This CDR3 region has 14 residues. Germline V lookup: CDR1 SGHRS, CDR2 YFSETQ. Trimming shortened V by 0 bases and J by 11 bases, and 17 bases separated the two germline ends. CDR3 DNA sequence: TGCGCCAGCAGCTTGGGCCTAGAGGGTGGCCCGGCTTTCTTT. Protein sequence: CASSLGLEGGPAFF.

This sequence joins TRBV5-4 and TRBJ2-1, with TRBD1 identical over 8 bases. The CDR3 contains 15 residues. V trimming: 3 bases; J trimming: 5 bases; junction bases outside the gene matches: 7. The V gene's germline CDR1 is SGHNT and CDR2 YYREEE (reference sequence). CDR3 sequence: CASSSQDRVNNEQFF. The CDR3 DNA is TGTGCCAGCAGCTCCCAGGACAGGGTGAACAATGAGCAGTTCTTC.

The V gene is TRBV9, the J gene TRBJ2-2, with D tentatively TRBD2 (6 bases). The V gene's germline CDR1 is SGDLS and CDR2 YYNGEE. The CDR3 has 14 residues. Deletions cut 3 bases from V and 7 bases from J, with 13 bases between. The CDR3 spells CASSAGTPGGELFF. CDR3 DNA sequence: TGTGCCAGCAGCGCCGGGACTCCCGGCGGGGAGCTGTTTTTT. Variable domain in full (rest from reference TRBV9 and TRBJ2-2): DSGVTQTPKHLITATGQRVTLRCSPRSGDLSVYWYQQSLDQGLQFLIQYYNGEERAKGNILERFSAQQFPDLHSELNLSSLELGDSALYFCASSAGTPGGELFFGEGSRLTVL.

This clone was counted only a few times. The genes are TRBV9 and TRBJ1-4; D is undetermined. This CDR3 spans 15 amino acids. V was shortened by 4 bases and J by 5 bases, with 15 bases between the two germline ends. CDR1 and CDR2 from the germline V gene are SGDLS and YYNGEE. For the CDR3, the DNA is TGTGCCAGCAGCTTCTCAGCGGAGACGAATGAAAAACTGTTTTTT. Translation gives CASSFSAETNEKLFF.

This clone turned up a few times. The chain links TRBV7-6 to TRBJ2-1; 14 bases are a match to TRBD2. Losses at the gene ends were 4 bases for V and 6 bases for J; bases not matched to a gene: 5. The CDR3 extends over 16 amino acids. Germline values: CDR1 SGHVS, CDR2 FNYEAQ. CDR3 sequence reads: CASSSTSGGAPNEQFF. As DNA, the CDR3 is TGTGCCAGCAGCTCGACTAGCGGGGGGGCTCCCAATGAGCAGTTCTTC.

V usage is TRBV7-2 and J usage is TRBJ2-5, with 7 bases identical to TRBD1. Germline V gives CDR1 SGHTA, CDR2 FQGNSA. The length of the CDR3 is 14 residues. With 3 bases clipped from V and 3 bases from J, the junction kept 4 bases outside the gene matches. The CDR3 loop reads CASSFGDRKETQYF. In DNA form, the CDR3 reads TGTGCCAGCAGCTTCGGGGACAGAAAAGAGACCCAGTACTTC.

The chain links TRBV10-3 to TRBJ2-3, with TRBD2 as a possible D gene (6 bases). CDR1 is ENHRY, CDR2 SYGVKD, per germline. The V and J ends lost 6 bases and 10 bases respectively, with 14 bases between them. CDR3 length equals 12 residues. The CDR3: CAISPGTYSQYF. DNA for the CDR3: TGTGCCATCAGCCCCGGGACTTACTCGCAGTATTTT.

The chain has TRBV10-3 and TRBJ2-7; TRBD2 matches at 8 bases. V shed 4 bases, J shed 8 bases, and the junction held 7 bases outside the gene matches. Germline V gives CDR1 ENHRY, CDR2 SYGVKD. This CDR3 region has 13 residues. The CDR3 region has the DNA TGTGCCATCAGTGGAAGCGAGCGGGGGAAGCAGTACTTC. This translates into CAISGSERGKQYF.

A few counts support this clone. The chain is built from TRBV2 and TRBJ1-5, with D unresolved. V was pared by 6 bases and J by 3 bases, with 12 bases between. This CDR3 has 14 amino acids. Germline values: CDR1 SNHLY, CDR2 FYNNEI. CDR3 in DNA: TGTGCCAGCAGCTCGGTCCGAATCAATCAGCCCCAGCATTTT. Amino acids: CASSSVRINQPQHF.

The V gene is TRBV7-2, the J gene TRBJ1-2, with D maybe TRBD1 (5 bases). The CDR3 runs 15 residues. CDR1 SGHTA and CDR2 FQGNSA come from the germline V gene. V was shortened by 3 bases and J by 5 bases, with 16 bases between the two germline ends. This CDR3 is CASSFRGQLGYGYTF. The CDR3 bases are TGTGCCAGCAGCTTCCGTGGACAACTCGGGTATGGCTACACCTTC.

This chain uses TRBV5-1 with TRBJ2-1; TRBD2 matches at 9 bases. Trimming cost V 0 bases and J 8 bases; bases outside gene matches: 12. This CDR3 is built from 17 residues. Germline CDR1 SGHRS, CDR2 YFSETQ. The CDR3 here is CASSLGSSGGSWDEQFF. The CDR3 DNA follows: TGCGCCAGCAGCTTGGGGAGTAGCGGGGGCTCTTGGGATGAGCAGTTCTTC.

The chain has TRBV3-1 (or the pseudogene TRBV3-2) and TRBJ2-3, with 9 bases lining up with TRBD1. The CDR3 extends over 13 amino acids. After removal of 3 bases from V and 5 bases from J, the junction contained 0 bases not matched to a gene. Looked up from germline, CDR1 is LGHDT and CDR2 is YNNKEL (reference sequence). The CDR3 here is CASSQTGGDTQYF. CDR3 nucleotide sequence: TGTGCCAGCAGCCAGACAGGGGGAGATACGCAGTATTTT.

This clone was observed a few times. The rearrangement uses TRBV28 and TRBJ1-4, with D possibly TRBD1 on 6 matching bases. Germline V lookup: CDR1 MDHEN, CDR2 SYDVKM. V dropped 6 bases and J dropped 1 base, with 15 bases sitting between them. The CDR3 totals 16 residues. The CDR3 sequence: CASRPGQSGTNEKLFF. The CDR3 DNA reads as TGTGCCAGCAGGCCTGGACAGTCTGGAACTAATGAAAAACTGTTTTTT.

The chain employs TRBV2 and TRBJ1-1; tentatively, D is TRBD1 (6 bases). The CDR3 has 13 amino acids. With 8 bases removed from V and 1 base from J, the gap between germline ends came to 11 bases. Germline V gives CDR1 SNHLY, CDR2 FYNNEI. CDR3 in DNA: TGTGCCAGCTCACAGGGAAAGAACACTGAAGCTTTCTTT. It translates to CASSQGKNTEAFF. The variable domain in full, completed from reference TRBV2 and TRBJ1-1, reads EPEVTQTPSHQVTQMGQEVILRCVPISNHLYFYWYRQILGQKVEFLVSFYNNEISEKSEIFDDQFSVERPDGSNFTLKIRSTKLEDSAMYFCASSQGKNTEAFFGQGTRLTVV.

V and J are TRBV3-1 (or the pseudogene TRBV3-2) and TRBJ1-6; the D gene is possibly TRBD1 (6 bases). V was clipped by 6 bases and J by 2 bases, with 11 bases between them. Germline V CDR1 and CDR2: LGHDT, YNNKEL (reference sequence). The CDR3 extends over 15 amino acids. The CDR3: CASREQGPYNSPLHF. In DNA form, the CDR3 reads TGTGCCAGCAGGGAACAGGGACCCTATAATTCACCCCTCCACTTT.

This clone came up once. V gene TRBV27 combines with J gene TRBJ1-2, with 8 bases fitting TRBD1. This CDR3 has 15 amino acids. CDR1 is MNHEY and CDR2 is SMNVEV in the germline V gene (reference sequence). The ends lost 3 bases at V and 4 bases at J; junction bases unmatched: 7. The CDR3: CASSFRDRTFYGYTF. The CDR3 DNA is TGTGCCAGCAGTTTCCGGGACAGGACGTTCTATGGCTACACCTTC.

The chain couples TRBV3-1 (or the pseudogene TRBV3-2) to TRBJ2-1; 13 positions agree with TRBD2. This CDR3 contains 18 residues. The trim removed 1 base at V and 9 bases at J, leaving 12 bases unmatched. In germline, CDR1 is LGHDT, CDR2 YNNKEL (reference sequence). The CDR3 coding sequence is TGTGCCAGCAGCCAAGTTGCCGCACTAGCGGGAGGGGGGGCTGAGCAGTTCTTC. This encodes CASSQVAALAGGGAEQFF.

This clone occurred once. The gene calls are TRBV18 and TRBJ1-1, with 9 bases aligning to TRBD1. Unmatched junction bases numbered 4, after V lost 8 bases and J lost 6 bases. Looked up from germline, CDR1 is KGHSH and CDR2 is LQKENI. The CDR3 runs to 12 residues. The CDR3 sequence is CASRDRVSEAFF. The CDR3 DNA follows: TGTGCCAGCCGGGACAGGGTGTCTGAAGCTTTCTTT.

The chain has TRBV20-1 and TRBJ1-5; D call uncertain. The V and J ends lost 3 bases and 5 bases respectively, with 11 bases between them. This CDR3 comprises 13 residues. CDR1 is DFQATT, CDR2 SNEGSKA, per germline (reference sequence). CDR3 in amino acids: CSASPGRDQPQHF. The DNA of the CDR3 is TGCAGTGCTAGTCCGGGGAGGGATCAGCCCCAGCATTTT.